The subject of this entry is one T cell receptor beta chain. Antigen specificity is unknown. V was pared by 4 bases and J by 4 bases, with 16 bases between. Looked up from germline, CDR1 is MGHRA and CDR2 is YSYEKL. CDR3 size: 15 residues. A multiplex PCR was run with 60 Vbeta primers and 13 Jbeta primers. Per the study methods: Roughly 11 million of the approximately 80 million unique TCR beta chains counted in a later analysis were shared. The data were produced by immunoSEQ multiplex PCR, yet TCRdb's version contains in-frame clones alone and is incomplete. V, J and clone size are taken as reported in that table, and D and trimming were inferred from the DNA itself. The profile shows about 85,000 clones, approximately 65% of them singletons. This entry belongs to a study of cytomegalovirus exposure and HLA in healthy donors. Findings and caveats of the study: Across donors, presence/absence analyses took sequencing depth to be roughly uniform. The study reported that TCR beta sequences accurately predicted HLA-A and HLA-B alleles in most subjects.

This clonotype originated in a man aged 25 to 40 in good health and CMV-seronegative. The sequencing sample was made of PBMCs. V is TRBV4-1 and J is TRBJ1-2; D perhaps matches TRBD1 (5 bases). The CDR3 sequence is CASSLRTRNTYGYTF. CDR3 nucleotides: TGCGCCAGCAGCCTCAGGACACGGAACACCTATGGCTACACCTTC.